This TCR beta chain was recovered during a study of blood T cell repertoires in COVID-19. Study details: The study drew acute and convalescent COVID-19 samples from the United States, Italy and Spain.

Germline V CDR1 and CDR2: MNHEY, SMNVEV (reference sequence). The CDR3 is 13 amino acids. V was trimmed by 0 bases and J by 12 bases, leaving 12 bases between them. Original processing notes: Amplification of reference gene primers was used by the study to estimate nucleated cell counts. Profiled with immunoSEQ multiplex PCR; TCRdb holds only in-frame clones, not every one. That table supplies the V and J calls and clone size; D and trimming were determined from the DNA. The sample has some 160,000 clones; almost 85% are singletons. V and J are TRBV27 and TRBJ2-1; possible D gene TRBD2, 6 bases. Specimen: peripheral blood. This TCR came from a woman older than 75 with COVID-19, enrolled during active disease. Here the CDR3 DNA reads TGTGCCAGCAGTTTATCGCGGGCGGGATGGCAGTTCTTC. The encoded protein is CASSLSRAGWQFF.